The sequence of this T cell receptor beta chain was determined in a study of OX40 agonist ivuxolimab in advanced cancers. In the study overall: The study gave patients intravenous ivuxolimab at 0.01 to 10 mg/kg every 2 weeks. Participants averaged about 66 years of age (range 23 to 79) and were around 80% male. Study results and caveats: With doses of 0.1 to 3.0 mg/kg, CD4+ and CD8+ blood T cells had undergone clonal expansion by week 6. Determination of antigen specificity was not performed for the expanded peripheral T cells.

Data came from immunoSEQ multiplex PCR; TCRdb stores just in-frame clones and leaves some out. The sample shows about 42,000 clones, around four fifths of them seen only once. This clone is medium-sized (0.01 to 0.1%). Its specificity is not known. The identical CDR3 is also encoded by other nucleotide sequences in the sample. Germline lookup yields CDR1 SGHAT and CDR2 FQNNGV. The CDR3 is 15 residues long. Trimming took off 0 bases at V and 1 base at J, with 9 bases between the two ends. The TCR sequence derives from an adult with an advanced solid tumor such as melanoma, head and neck, liver or kidney cancer. This rearrangement joins TRBV11-2 to TRBJ1-1; D unclear. The sample was CD4+ or CD8+ T cells sorted from blood, taken in a trial of the OX40 agonist ivuxolimab. The CDR3 protein is CASSLDPGSNTEAFF. The CDR3 nucleotides are TGTGCCAGCAGCTTAGACCCGGGGTCGAACACTGAAGCTTTCTTT.